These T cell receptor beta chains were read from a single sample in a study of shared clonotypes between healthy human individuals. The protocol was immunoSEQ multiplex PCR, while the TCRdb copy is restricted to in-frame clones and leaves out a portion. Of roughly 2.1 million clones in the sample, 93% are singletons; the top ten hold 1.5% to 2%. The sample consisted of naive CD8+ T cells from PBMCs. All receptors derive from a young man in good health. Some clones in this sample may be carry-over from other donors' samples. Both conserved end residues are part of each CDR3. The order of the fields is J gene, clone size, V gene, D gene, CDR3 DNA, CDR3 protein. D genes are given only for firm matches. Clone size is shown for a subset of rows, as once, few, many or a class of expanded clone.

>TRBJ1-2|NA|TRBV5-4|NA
TGTGCCAGTGAGCTTGACAGAGATCCCTATGGCTACACCTTC
CASELDRDPYGYTF
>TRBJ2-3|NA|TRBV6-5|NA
TGTGCCAGCAGACAGGGCCGCACAGATACGCAGTATTTT
CASRQGRTDTQYF
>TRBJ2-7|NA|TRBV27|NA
TGTGCCAGCAAGGCCAGGCTAACCTACGAGCAGTACTTC
CASKARLTYEQYF
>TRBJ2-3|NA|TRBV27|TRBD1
TGTGCCAGCAGTTTTACAGGGGGCGCAGATACGCAGTATTTT
CASSFTGGADTQYF
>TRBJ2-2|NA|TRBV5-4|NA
TGTGCCAGCAGCTTGGATCACGGGGAGCTGTTTTTT
CASSLDHGELFF
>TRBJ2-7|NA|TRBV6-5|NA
TGTGCCAGCAGACCCGGGACGGAGAGCTCCTACGAGCAGTACTTC
CASRPGTESSYEQYF
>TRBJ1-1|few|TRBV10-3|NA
TGTGCCATCAGTGACCCCGATGGGGGCGGACCTGAAGCTTTCTTT
CAISDPDGGGPEAFF
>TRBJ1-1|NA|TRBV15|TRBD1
TGTGCCACCAACCCGGGGCGGACAGGGGGTAATCTTGGAGCTTTCTTT
CATNPGRTGGNLGAFF
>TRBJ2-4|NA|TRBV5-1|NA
TGCGCCAGCAGCTTGGACTTCGGGGGTAGCATTCAGTACTTC
CASSLDFGGSIQYF
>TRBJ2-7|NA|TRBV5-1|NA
TGCGCCAGCACTGTGGAGAACAGGAGCCTACGCGAGCAGTACTTC
CASTVENRSLREQYF
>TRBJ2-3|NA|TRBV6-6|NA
TGTGCCAGCAGGCGCGGAGGCCCACAAGATACGCAGTATTTT
CASRRGGPQDTQYF
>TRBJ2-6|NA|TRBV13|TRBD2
TGTGCCAGCCGCACTCCTCCGGGACTAGCGGGCCGCAACTCTGGGGCCAACGTCCTGACTTTC
CASRTPPGLAGRNSGANVLTF
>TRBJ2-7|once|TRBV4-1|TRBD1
TGCGCCAGCAGCGCCGGGACAGGATTCCGCGAGCAGTACTTC
CASSAGTGFREQYF
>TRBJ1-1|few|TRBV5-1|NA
TGCGCCAGCAGCTTGGAGTCGGGGAACACTGAAGCTTTCTTT
CASSLESGNTEAFF
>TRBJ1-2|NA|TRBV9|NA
TGTGCCAGCAGCGCCCCGACCGGGACCGAGACTAACTATGGCTACACCTTC
CASSAPTGTETNYGYTF
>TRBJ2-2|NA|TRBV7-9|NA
TGTGCCAGTTCAATGGGGGAGCTGTTTTTT
CASSMGELFF
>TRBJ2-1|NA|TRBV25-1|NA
TGTGCCAGCAGTGAAGGGGCGGGATTGGACAATGAGCAGTTCTTC
CASSEGAGLDNEQFF
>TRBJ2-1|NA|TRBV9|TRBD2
TGTGCCAGCAGCGGGGGACTAGCGGGAGGAAGCTCCTACAATGAGCAGTTCTTC
CASSGGLAGGSSYNEQFF
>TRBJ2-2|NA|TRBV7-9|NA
TGTGCCAGCAGCCCCGTGGGGGGGAACACCGGGGAGCTGTTTTTT
CASSPVGGNTGELFF
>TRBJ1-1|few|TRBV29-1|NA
TGCAGCGTGCGCGGGGCCGCGGGAGCTTTCTTT
CSVRGAAGAFF
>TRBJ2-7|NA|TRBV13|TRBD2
TGTGCCAGCAGCTCTCGGGAGGACGGGTCCTACGAGCAGTACTTC
CASSSREDGSYEQYF
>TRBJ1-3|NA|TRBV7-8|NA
TGTGCCAGCAGCTTAACCCCCGCCCCAGATGGAAACACCATATATTTT
CASSLTPAPDGNTIYF
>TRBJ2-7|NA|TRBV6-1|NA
TGTGCCAGCAGTGTCGGGGTCTCCTACGAGCAGTACTTC
CASSVGVSYEQYF
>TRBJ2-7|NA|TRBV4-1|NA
TGCGCCAGCAGCCAGGCCTCAGAGCAGTACTTC
CASSQASEQYF
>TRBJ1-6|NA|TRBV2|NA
TGTGCCAGCAGTGACAGGAACTATAATTCACCCCTCCACTTT
CASSDRNYNSPLHF
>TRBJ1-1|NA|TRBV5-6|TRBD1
TGTGCCAGCAGCGGCCCCGGGACAGGGATGTCTGAAGCTTTCTTT
CASSGPGTGMSEAFF
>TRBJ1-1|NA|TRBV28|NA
TGTGCCAGCAGTTTATGGCAGAGCCAGAACACTGAAGCTTTCTTT
CASSLWQSQNTEAFF
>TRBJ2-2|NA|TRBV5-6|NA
TGTGCCAGCAGACCTCGTGCGGGGGCCAGCACCGGGGAGCTGTTTTTT
CASRPRAGASTGELFF
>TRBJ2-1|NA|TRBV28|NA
TGTGCCAGCTGGGACTGGACAAACAATGAGCAGTTCTTC
CASWDWTNNEQFF
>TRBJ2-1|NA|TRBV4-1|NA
TGCGCCAGCAGCAACGAACTAGGAGGTTCTTCCGAGCAGTTCTTC
CASSNELGGSSEQFF
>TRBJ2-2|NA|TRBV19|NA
TGTGCCAGTAGTTCTCCGTGGACCGGGGAGCTGTTTTTT
CASSSPWTGELFF